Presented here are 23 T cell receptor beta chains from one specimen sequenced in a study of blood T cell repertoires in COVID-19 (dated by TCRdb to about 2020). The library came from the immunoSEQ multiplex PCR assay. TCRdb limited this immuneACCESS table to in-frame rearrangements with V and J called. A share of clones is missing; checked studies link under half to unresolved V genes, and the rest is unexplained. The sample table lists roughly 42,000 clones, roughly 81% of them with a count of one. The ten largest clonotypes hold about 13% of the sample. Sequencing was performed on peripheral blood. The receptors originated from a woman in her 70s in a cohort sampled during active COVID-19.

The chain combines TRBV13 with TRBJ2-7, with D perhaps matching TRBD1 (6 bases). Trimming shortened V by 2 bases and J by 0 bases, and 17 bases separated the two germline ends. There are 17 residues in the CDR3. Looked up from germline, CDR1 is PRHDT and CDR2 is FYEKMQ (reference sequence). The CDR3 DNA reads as TGTGCCAGCAGCTTAAACCCCCGGACAGCCTACTCCTACGAGCAGTACTTC. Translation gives CASSLNPRTAYSYEQYF.

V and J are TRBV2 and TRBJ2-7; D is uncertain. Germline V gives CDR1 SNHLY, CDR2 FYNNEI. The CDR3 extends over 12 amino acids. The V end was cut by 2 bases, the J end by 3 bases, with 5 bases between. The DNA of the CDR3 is TGTGCCAGCAGTGAATTAGACTACGAGCAGTACTTC. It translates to CASSELDYEQYF.

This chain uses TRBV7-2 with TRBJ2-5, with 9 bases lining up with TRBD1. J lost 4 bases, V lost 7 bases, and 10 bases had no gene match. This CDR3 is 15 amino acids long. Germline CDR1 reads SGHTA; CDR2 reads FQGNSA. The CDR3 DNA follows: TGTGCCAGCACCCAACAGGGGGCTTATGGAGAGACCCAGTACTTC. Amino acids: CASTQQGAYGETQYF.

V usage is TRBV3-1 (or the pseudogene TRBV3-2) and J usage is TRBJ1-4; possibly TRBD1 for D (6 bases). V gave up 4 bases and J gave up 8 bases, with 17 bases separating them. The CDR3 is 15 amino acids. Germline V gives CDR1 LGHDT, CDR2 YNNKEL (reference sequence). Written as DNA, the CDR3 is TGTGCCAGCAGCCCCCGGACAGACGCTGGGGAAAAACTGTTTTTT. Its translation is CASSPRTDAGEKLFF.

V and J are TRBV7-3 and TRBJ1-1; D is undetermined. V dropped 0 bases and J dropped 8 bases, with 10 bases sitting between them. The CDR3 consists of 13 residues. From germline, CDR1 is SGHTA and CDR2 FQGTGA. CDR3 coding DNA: TGTGCCAGCAGCTTAACTAGAGGTCGGGAAGCTTTCTTT. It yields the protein CASSLTRGREAFF.

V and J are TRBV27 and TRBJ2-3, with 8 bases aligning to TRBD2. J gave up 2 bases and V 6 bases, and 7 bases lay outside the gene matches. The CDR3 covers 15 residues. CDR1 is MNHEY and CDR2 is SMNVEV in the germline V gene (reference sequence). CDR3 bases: TGTGCCAGCAGGCGTAGCGGGGTGAACACAGATACGCAGTATTTT. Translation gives CASRRSGVNTDTQYF.

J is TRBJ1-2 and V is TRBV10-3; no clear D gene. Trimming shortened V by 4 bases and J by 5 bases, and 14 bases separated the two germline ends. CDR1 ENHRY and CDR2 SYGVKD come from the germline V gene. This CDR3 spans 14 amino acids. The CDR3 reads CAISVLGASYGYTF. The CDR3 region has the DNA TGTGCCATCAGTGTACTGGGAGCATCTTATGGCTACACCTTC.

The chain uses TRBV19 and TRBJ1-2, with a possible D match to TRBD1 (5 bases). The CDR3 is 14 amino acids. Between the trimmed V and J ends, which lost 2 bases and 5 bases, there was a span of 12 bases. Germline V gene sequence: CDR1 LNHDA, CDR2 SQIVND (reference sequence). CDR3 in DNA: TGTGCCAGTAGTATACAGGGAGGGACGTATGGCTACACCTTC. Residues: CASSIQGGTYGYTF.

The CDR3 nucleotides are TGTGCCAGCAGCATCGGACAGGGGATGAACACCGGGGAGCTGTTTTTT. Its translation: CASSIGQGMNTGELFF. V gene TRBV5-4 combines with J gene TRBJ2-2; 9 bases map to TRBD1. CDR1 and CDR2 (germline): SGHNT, YYREEE (reference sequence). After removal of 4 bases from V and 1 base from J, the junction contained 5 bases not matched to a gene. CDR3 length: 16 residues.

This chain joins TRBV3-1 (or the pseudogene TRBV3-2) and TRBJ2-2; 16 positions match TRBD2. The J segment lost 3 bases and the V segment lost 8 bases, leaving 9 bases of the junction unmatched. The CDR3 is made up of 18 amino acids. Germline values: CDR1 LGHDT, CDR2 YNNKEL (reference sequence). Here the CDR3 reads CASEGTSGRAPHTGELFF. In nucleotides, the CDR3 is TGTGCCAGCGAAGGGACTAGCGGGAGGGCCCCGCACACCGGGGAGCTGTTTTTT.

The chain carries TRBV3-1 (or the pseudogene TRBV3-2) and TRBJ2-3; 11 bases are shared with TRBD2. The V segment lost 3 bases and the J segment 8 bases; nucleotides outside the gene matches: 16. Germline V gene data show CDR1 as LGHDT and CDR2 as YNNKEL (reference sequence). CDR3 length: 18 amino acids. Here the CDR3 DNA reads TGTGCCAGCAGCCAGGGCACCCTAGCGGGAGGAGCCGGGGGTACGCAGTATTTT. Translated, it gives CASSQGTLAGGAGGTQYF.

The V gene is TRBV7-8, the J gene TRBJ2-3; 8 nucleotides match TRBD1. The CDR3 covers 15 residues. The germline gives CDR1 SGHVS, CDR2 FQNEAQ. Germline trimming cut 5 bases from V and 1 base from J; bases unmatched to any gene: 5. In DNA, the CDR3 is TGTGCCAGCAGCCAAACAGGGGGAGGCACAGATACGCAGTATTTT. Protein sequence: CASSQTGGGTDTQYF.

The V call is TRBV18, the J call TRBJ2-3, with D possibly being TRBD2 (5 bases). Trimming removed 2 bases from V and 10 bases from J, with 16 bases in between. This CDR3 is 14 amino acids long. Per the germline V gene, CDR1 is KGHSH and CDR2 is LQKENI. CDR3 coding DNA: TGTGCCAGCTCACCAGCAGCGGACTTAGGATCGCAGTATTTT. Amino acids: CASSPAADLGSQYF.

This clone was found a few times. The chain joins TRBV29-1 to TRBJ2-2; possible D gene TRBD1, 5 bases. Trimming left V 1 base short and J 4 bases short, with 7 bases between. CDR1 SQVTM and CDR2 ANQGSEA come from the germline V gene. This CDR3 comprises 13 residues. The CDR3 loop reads CSVEGGFTGELFF. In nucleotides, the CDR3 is TGCAGCGTTGAAGGGGGCTTCACCGGGGAGCTGTTTTTT.

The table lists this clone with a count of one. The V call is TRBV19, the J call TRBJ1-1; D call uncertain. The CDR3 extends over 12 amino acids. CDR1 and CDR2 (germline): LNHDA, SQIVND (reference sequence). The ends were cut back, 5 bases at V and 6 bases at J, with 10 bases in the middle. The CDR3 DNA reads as TGTGCCAGTAGTTCGTGGCCCTCTGAAGCTTTCTTT. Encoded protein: CASSSWPSEAFF.

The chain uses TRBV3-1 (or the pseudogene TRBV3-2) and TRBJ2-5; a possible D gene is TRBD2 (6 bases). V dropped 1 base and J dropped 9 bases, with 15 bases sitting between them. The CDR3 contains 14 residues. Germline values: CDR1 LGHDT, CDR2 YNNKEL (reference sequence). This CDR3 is CASSQAGGTHPQYF. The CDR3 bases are TGTGCCAGCAGCCAAGCCGGAGGGACTCACCCCCAGTACTTC.

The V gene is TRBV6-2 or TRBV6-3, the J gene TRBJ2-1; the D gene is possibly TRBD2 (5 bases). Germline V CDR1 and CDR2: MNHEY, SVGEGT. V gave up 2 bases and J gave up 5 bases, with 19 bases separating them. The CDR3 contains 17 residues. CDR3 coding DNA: TGTGCCAGCAGTTACACCCAGAAGGGAGCGGCCCACAATGAGCAGTTCTTC. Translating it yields CASSYTQKGAAHNEQFF.

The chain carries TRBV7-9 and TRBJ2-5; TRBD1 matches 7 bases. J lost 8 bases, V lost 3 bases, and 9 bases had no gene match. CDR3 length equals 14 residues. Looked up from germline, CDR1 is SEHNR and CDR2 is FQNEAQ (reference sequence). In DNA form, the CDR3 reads TGTGCCAGCAGCTTCTCGGGACAGCCACCCACCCAGTACTTC. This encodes CASSFSGQPPTQYF.

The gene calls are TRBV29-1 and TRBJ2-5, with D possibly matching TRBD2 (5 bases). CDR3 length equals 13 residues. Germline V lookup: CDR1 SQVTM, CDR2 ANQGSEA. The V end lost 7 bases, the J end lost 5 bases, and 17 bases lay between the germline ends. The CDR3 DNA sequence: TGCAGCGCCCGCCGAGGGTTTAGGGAGACCCAGTACTTC. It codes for CSARRGFRETQYF.

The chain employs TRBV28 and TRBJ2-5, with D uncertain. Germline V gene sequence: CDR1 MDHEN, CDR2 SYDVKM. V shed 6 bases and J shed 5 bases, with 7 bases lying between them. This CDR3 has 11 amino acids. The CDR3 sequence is CASSTAETQYF. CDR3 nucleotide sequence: TGTGCCAGCAGCACCGCGGAGACCCAGTACTTC.

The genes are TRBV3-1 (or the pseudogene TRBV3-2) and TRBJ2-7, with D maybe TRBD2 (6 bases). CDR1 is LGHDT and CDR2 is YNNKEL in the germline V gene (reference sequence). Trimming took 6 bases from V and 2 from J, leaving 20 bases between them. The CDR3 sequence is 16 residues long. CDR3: CASSRGAGTGPYEQYF. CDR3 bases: TGTGCCAGCAGTCGAGGGGCGGGGACTGGGCCCTACGAGCAGTACTTC.

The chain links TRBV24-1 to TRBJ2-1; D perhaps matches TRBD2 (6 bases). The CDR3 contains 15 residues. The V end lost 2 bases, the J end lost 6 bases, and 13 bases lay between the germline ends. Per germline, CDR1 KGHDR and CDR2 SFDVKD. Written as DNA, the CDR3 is TGTGCCACCAGTGATTCCGGGAGAACTCGCAATGAGCAGTTCTTC. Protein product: CATSDSGRTRNEQFF.

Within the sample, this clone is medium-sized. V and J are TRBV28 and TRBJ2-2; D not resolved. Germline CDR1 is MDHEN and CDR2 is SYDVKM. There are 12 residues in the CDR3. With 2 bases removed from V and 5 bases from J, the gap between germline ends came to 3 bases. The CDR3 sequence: CASSLTTGELFF. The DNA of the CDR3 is TGTGCCAGCAGTTTAACAACCGGGGAGCTGTTTTTT.